These 29 T cell receptor beta chains were all obtained from the same sample, sequenced in a study of blood T cell repertoires in COVID-19 (dated by TCRdb to 2018 to 2020). Receptor amplification or capture employed the immunoSEQ multiplex PCR assay. TCRdb limited this immuneACCESS table to in-frame rearrangements with V and J called. A share of clones is missing; checked studies link under half to unresolved V genes, and the rest is unexplained. This sample comprises around 250,000 clones, 89% of them detected only once. The top ten clones comprise 0.94% of the sample. The sequenced sample was peripheral blood. All receptors come from a woman in her forties who had recovered from COVID-19.

V usage is TRBV7-2 and J usage is TRBJ2-3, with 7 bases fitting TRBD1. Unmatched junction bases numbered 1, after V lost 3 bases and J lost 1 base. From germline, CDR1 is SGHTA and CDR2 FQGNSA. This CDR3 is built from 14 residues. The CDR3 coding sequence is TGTGCCAGCAGCTTCGACAGGGGCACAGATACGCAGTATTTT. As protein: CASSFDRGTDTQYF.

The chain has TRBV11-2 and TRBJ1-6; weak D call: TRBD1 (5 bases). Germline V gene sequence: CDR1 SGHAT, CDR2 FQNNGV. Trimming shortened V by 1 base and J by 9 bases, and 13 bases separated the two germline ends. The CDR3 contains 15 residues. CDR3 amino acids: CASSLGQGVSSPLHF. CDR3 DNA: TGTGCCAGCAGCTTAGGCCAGGGTGTAAGTTCACCCCTCCACTTT.

In nucleotides, the CDR3 is TGTGCCAGCAGTCCTAGCGACAGGGCCAATGAGCAGTTCTTC. Its translation is CASSPSDRANEQFF. The chain has TRBV27 and TRBJ2-1; tentatively, D is TRBD1 (7 bases). Germline CDR1 and CDR2: MNHEY and SMNVEV (reference sequence). This CDR3 is built from 14 residues. V was clipped by 5 bases and J by 6 bases, with 14 bases between them.

This chain uses TRBV25-1 with TRBJ2-7; 9 nucleotides line up with TRBD1. Germline values: CDR1 MGHDK, CDR2 SYGVNS. Trimming cost V 5 bases and J 2 bases; bases outside gene matches: 4. The CDR3 covers 14 residues. CDR3 residues: CASSPGTGTYEQYF. CDR3 DNA sequence: TGTGCCAGCAGTCCTGGGACAGGGACCTACGAGCAGTACTTC.

The V gene is TRBV28, the J gene TRBJ2-2, with 10 bases fitting TRBD2. CDR1 and CDR2 (germline): MDHEN, SYDVKM. This CDR3 comprises 16 residues. Losses at the gene ends were 10 bases for V and 3 bases for J; bases not matched to a gene: 11. The CDR3 is CATDGGLALHTGELFF. CDR3 nucleotides: TGTGCCACGGACGGGGGACTAGCGTTGCACACCGGGGAGCTGTTTTTT.

The genes are TRBV7-9 and TRBJ1-6, with 7 bases identical to TRBD1. The V and J ends lost 1 base and 11 bases, in that order; junction bases with no gene match: 5. The CDR3 extends over 14 amino acids. Germline loops: CDR1 SEHNR, CDR2 FQNEAQ (reference sequence). The CDR3 sequence is CASSLGDSKAPLHF. CDR3 sequence (DNA): TGTGCCAGCAGCTTAGGGGACAGTAAGGCACCCCTCCACTTT.

This clone was seen a single time. The rearrangement joins TRBV6-1 to TRBJ2-7; 8 positions match TRBD2. J gave up 3 bases and V 0 bases, and 4 bases lay outside the gene matches. Germline V gene lookup returns CDR1 MNHNS and CDR2 SASEGT. This CDR3 contains 15 residues. The CDR3 protein is CASSEALAGSYEQYF. The CDR3 bases are TGTGCCAGCAGTGAAGCGCTAGCGGGCAGCTACGAGCAGTACTTC.

This sequence joins TRBV28 and TRBJ2-7, with TRBD2 identical over 8 bases. CDR1 MDHEN and CDR2 SYDVKM come from the germline V gene. The length of the CDR3 is 14 residues. Trimming at V came to 11 bases and at J to 2 bases, leaving 11 bases not matched to a gene. In nucleotides, the CDR3 is TGTGCCTCCCAAGGGGGTAGCGGGGCCTACGAGCAGTACTTC. Its protein is CASQGGSGAYEQYF.

The rearrangement links TRBV6-5 to TRBJ2-7; D perhaps matches TRBD1 (6 bases). The CDR3 sequence is 15 residues long. Per germline, CDR1 MNHEY and CDR2 SVGAGI. Trimming shortened V by 2 bases and J by 1 base, and 12 bases separated the two germline ends. The CDR3 DNA reads TGTGCCAGCAGTTACACCAGGACAGCGTCCTACGAGCAGTACTTC. The encoded protein is CASSYTRTASYEQYF.

J is TRBJ2-1 and V is TRBV7-9; D uncertain. The germline V gene encodes CDR1 SEHNR and CDR2 FQNEAQ (reference sequence). V was pared by 6 bases and J by 7 bases, with 7 bases between. The CDR3 runs 11 residues. CDR3 loop: CASSALNEQFF. The CDR3 DNA reads TGTGCCAGCAGTGCTCTAAATGAGCAGTTCTTC.

The V and J genes are TRBV4-2 and TRBJ2-7, with D unresolved. The CDR3 totals 15 residues. Germline V lookup: CDR1 LGHNA, CDR2 YNFKEQ. Trimming shortened V by 1 base and J by 0 bases, and 10 bases separated the two germline ends. The CDR3 loop is CASSQGGVNSYEQYF. The CDR3 DNA sequence: TGTGCCAGCAGCCAAGGAGGAGTGAACTCCTACGAGCAGTACTTC.

The chain has TRBV19 and TRBJ2-6; 7 bases are shared with TRBD1. The CDR3 totals 16 residues. Germline CDR1 reads LNHDA; CDR2 reads SQIVND (reference sequence). V was pared by 2 bases and J by 2 bases, with 3 bases of the junction left unmatched. The DNA for the CDR3 is TGTGCCAGTAGTATAACAGGGGTTCCTGGGGCCAACGTCCTGACTTTC. Its protein product is CASSITGVPGANVLTF. Using reference TRBV19 and TRBJ2-6 for the parts outside the CDR3, the full variable domain is DGGITQSPKYLFRKEGQNVTLSCEQNLNHDAMYWYRQDPGQGLRLIYYSQIVNDFQKGDIAEGYSVSREKKESFPLTVTSAQKNPTAFYLCASSITGVPGANVLTFGAGSRLTVL.

This clone was seen only once. The chain is built from TRBV19 and TRBJ2-1; possibly TRBD2 for D (6 bases). The V end lost 3 bases, the J end lost 3 bases, and 9 bases lay between the germline ends. CDR1 LNHDA and CDR2 SQIVND come from the germline V gene (reference sequence). The CDR3 is 14 residues long. The CDR3 nucleotides are TGTGCCAGTAGTATCACTAGCATCTACAATGAGCAGTTCTTC. It is translated as CASSITSIYNEQFF.

This clone was found a few times. V usage is TRBV7-8 and J usage is TRBJ2-7; 8 bases are a match to TRBD2. Germline CDR1 and CDR2: SGHVS and FQNEAQ. The CDR3 has 15 residues. The J segment lost 2 bases and the V segment lost 8 bases, leaving 11 bases of the junction unmatched. In DNA, the CDR3 is TGTGCCAGCCGGGGGGGAACTAGCGGCACCTACGAGCAGTACTTC. Translated, it gives CASRGGTSGTYEQYF.

The chain has TRBV18 and TRBJ1-3, with 9 bases aligning to TRBD1. CDR1 and CDR2 from the germline V gene are KGHSH and LQKENI. This CDR3 has 16 amino acids. V lost 1 base and J lost 0; bases outside the gene matches: 1. The CDR3 is CASSPRDRDSGNTIYF. For the CDR3, the DNA is TGTGCCAGCTCACCACGGGACAGGGACTCTGGAAACACCATATATTTT.

As concerns this clone: Additional DNA sequences in this sample encode the identical CDR3. The chain employs TRBV7-9 and TRBJ1-1; D is unresolved. The CDR3 has 13 residues. CDR1 and CDR2 (germline): SEHNR, FQNEAQ (reference sequence). V was shortened by 3 bases and J by 2 bases, with 7 bases between the two germline ends. CDR3: CASSFGGNTEAFF. CDR3 in DNA: TGTGCCAGCAGCTTCGGCGGCAACACTGAAGCTTTCTTT.

The genes are TRBV11-3 and TRBJ1-2; maybe TRBD1 (5 bases). The germline V gene encodes CDR1 SGHNT and CDR2 YENEEA. The V gene lost 3 bases and the J gene lost 4 bases, with 12 bases spanning the gap. The CDR3 contains 14 residues. The CDR3 sequence: CASSLGQGAYGYTF. The CDR3 region has the DNA TGTGCCAGCAGCTTGGGGCAGGGTGCCTATGGCTACACCTTC.

V is TRBV27 and J is TRBJ1-4; 8 bases align to TRBD1. Germline CDR1 and CDR2: MNHEY and SMNVEV (reference sequence). V shed 5 bases, J shed 8 bases, and the junction held 10 bases outside the gene matches. The CDR3 runs to 15 residues. CDR3 amino acids: CASSDSGGVGEKLFF. The CDR3 DNA sequence: TGTGCCAGCAGTGACTCAGGGGGCGTTGGGGAAAAACTGTTTTTT.

The J gene is TRBJ2-7, the V gene TRBV6-1, with TRBD2 matching 7 bases. Germline-derived CDR1 and CDR2 are MNHNS and SASEGT. The length of the CDR3 is 16 residues. V was pared by 2 bases and J by 5 bases, with 12 bases of the junction left unmatched. The CDR3 is CASSEWEAGAVNEQYF. The CDR3 DNA follows: TGTGCCAGCAGTGAATGGGAGGCGGGAGCCGTTAACGAGCAGTACTTC.

This chain uses TRBV10-2 with TRBJ2-3; TRBD2 matches 7 bases. The CDR3 totals 13 residues. Germline V gives CDR1 WSHSY, CDR2 SAAADI. Trimming cost V 2 bases and J 4 bases; bases outside gene matches: 0. CDR3 sequence (DNA): TGCGCCAGCAGTGAGAGCGGGGCAGATACGCAGTATTTT. Protein product: CASSESGADTQYF.

As DNA, the CDR3 is TGTGCCAGCCACGGGGAGTCCACCGGGGAGCTGTTTTTT. Its protein product is CASHGESTGELFF. The rearrangement links TRBV7-8 to TRBJ2-2; possible D gene TRBD2, 5 bases. Deletions cut 8 bases from V and 4 bases from J, with 11 bases between. The length of the CDR3 is 13 residues. The germline CDR1 and CDR2 sequences are SGHVS and FQNEAQ.

The CDR3 DNA reads TGTGCCAGCAGCCCCTGGAGTGGGTTGTCTTACAATGAGCAGTTCTTC. This gives the protein CASSPWSGLSYNEQFF. This sequence joins TRBV7-3 and TRBJ2-1; D unclear. V lost 5 bases, J lost 4 bases, and 18 bases lay in between. The length of the CDR3 is 16 residues. The V gene's germline CDR1 is SGHTA and CDR2 FQGTGA. The full variable domain, completed using reference TRBV7-3 and TRBJ2-1, is GAGVSQTPSNKVTEKGKYVELRCDPISGHTALYWYRQSLGQGPEFLIYFQGTGAADDSGLPNDRFFAVRPEGSVSTLKIQRTERGDSAVYLCASSPWSGLSYNEQFFGPGTRLTVL.

This clone has more than one count but fewer than ten. The chain uses TRBV19 and TRBJ2-1; weak D call: TRBD2 (6 bases). The V gene's germline CDR1 is LNHDA and CDR2 SQIVND (reference sequence). The length of the CDR3 is 14 residues. The V gene lost 3 bases and the J gene lost 3 bases, with 9 bases spanning the gap. The CDR3 bases are TGTGCCAGTAGTATCACGGGGGTCTACAATGAGCAGTTCTTC. Protein: CASSITGVYNEQFF.

J is TRBJ2-5 and V is TRBV30, with 8 bases aligning to TRBD2. Germline lookup yields CDR1 GTSNPN and CDR2 SVGIG (reference sequence). This CDR3 region has 13 residues. With 1 base clipped from V and 5 bases from J, the junction kept 3 bases outside the gene matches. CDR3 amino acids: CAWSEAGVETQYF. The CDR3 nucleotides are TGTGCCTGGAGTGAAGCGGGAGTGGAGACCCAGTACTTC.

The genes are TRBV18 and TRBJ2-2, with 9 bases lining up with TRBD1. The CDR3 has 15 amino acids. In germline, CDR1 is KGHSH, CDR2 LQKENI. V shed 4 bases, J shed 6 bases, and the junction held 6 bases outside the gene matches. CDR3 DNA: TGTGCCAGCTCACTTCGACAGGGGGAGTCCGGGGAGCTGTTTTTT. It is translated as CASSLRQGESGELFF.

This clone has a single count. The CDR3 coding sequence is TGTGCCAGCAGTTTATCACCCGGGGGGGCTGAAGCTTTCTTT. Translated, it gives CASSLSPGGAEAFF. This sequence joins TRBV27 and TRBJ1-1; D is perhaps TRBD1 (5 bases). Trimming stripped 0 bases from V and 6 bases from J, with 11 bases between. CDR1 is MNHEY, CDR2 SMNVEV, per germline (reference sequence). CDR3 length: 14 amino acids.

The chain employs TRBV5-1 and TRBJ1-2, with D possibly matching TRBD1 (6 bases). CDR3 size: 13 residues. Trimming removed 4 bases from V and 4 bases from J, with 11 bases in between. Per the germline V gene, CDR1 is SGHRS and CDR2 is YFSETQ. CDR3 sequence reads: CASSTDSLYGYTF. The CDR3 nucleotides read TGCGCCAGCAGCACGGACAGCCTCTATGGCTACACCTTC.

The chain has TRBV30 and TRBJ1-2, with 7 bases aligning to TRBD1. V lost 5 bases to trimming and J lost 6 bases; unmatched junction nucleotides: 9. The germline V gene has CDR1 GTSNPN and CDR2 SVGIG (reference sequence). The CDR3 consists of 13 residues. CDR3 in DNA: TGTGCCTGGGATGCAGGGGGACGAGATGGCTACACCTTC. This sequence encodes CAWDAGGRDGYTF.

This chain joins TRBV2 and TRBJ1-5, with 9 bases identical to TRBD1. V lost 4 bases, J lost 0 bases, and 13 bases stayed unmatched. CDR1 SNHLY and CDR2 FYNNEI come from the germline V gene. CDR3 size: 19 residues. CDR3 nucleotides: TGTGCCAGCAGTGGGGTGACAGGGGGATGGACTGGTAGCAATCAGCCCCAGCATTTT. Its protein product is CASSGVTGGWTGSNQPQHF.